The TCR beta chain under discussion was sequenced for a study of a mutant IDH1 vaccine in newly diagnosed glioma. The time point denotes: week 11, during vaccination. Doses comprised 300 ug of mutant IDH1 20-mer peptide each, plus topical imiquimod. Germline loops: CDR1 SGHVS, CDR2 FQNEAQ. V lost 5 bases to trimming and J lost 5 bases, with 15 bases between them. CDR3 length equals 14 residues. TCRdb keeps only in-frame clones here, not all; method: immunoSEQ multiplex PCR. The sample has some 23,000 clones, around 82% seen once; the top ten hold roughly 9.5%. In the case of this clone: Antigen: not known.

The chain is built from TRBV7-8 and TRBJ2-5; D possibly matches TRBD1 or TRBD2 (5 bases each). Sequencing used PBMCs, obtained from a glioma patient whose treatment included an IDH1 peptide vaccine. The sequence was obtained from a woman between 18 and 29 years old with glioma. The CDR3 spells CASSLPGRTETQYF. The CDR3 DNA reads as TGTGCCAGCAGCCTCCCGGGGCGGACGGAGACCCAGTACTTC.